Each of the 28 T cell receptor beta chains below was sequenced from the same sample in a study of blood T cell repertoires in COVID-19. Some clones are missing from TCRdb's copy, which holds only in-frame ones; the method was immunoSEQ multiplex PCR. The data contain more than 200,000 clones, 88% of them singletons. Sequencing was performed on peripheral blood. These receptors originate from a man aged 70-80 years with acute or convalescent COVID-19.

This chain links TRBV7-9 with TRBJ1-4, with TRBD1 as a possible D gene (5 bases). V was shortened by 1 base and J by 5 bases, with 8 bases between the two germline ends. Germline V gene data show CDR1 as SEHNR and CDR2 as FQNEAQ (reference sequence). The CDR3 is made up of 14 amino acids. CDR3 nucleotide sequence: TGTGCCAGCAGCTTAGGGGCAGGGAATGAAAAACTGTTTTTT. The encoded protein is CASSLGAGNEKLFF.

This clone was found once. The chain has TRBV7-9 and TRBJ2-2, with 8 bases lining up with TRBD2. The CDR3 runs 16 residues. V gave up 5 bases and J gave up 4 bases; unmatched junction bases: 9. Germline V gives CDR1 SEHNR, CDR2 FQNEAQ (reference sequence). The CDR3 reads CASSTSGSGGTGELFF. CDR3 coding DNA: TGTGCCAGCAGCACGAGCGGGAGCGGAGGCACCGGGGAGCTGTTTTTT.

This clone occurred once. V is TRBV5-5 and J is TRBJ2-2; TRBD1 might be the D (5 bases). Germline CDR1 SGHKS, CDR2 YYEKEE (reference sequence). Deletions cut 1 base from V and 7 bases from J, with 14 bases between. This CDR3 region has 15 residues. The CDR3 bases are TGTGCCAGCAGCTTGAAGCAGGGTTCGGTCGGGGAGCTGTTTTTT. This gives the protein CASSLKQGSVGELFF. The whole variable domain, filled in from reference TRBV5-5 and TRBJ2-2, reads DAGVTQSPTHLIKTRGQQVTLRCSPISGHKSVSWYQQVLGQGPQFIFQYYEKEERGRGNFPDRFSARQFPNYSSELNVNALLLGDSALYLCASSLKQGSVGELFFGEGSRLTVL.

The rearrangement joins TRBV15 to TRBJ1-3, with D maybe TRBD1 (5 bases). The CDR3 has 17 amino acids. V was cut by 0 bases and J by 0 bases, with 12 bases left in between. The germline V gene has CDR1 LNHNV and CDR2 YYDKDF (reference sequence). Here the CDR3 DNA reads TGTGCCACCAGCAGAGATCTTCAGGGATCCTCTGGAAACACCATATATTTT. Amino acid sequence: CATSRDLQGSSGNTIYF. Full variable domain (outside the CDR3, taken from reference TRBV15 and TRBJ1-3): DAMVIQNPRYQVTQFGKPVTLSCSQTLNHNVMYWYQQKSSQAPKLLFHYYDKDFNNEADTPDNFQSRRPNTSFCFLDIRSPGLGDTAMYLCATSRDLQGSSGNTIYFGEGSWLTVV.

This chain connects TRBV7-6 to TRBJ2-2; 9 bases agree with TRBD2. The V gene's germline CDR1 is SGHVS and CDR2 FNYEAQ. V lost 5 bases to trimming and J lost 1 base; unmatched junction nucleotides: 11. The CDR3 runs 18 residues. CDR3 DNA: TGTGCCAGCAGCCAACTCGGGACTAGCCGACAGAACACCGGGGAGCTGTTTTTT. Translation gives CASSQLGTSRQNTGELFF.

V usage is TRBV28 and J usage is TRBJ2-7; 16 positions match TRBD2. Trimming at V came to 3 bases and at J to 2 bases, leaving 10 bases not matched to a gene. The germline CDR1 and CDR2 sequences are MDHEN and SYDVKM. The CDR3 runs 19 residues. The CDR3 spells CASSFAGLAGGRSPYEQYF. The CDR3 DNA sequence: TGTGCCAGCAGTTTTGCGGGACTAGCGGGAGGGCGGTCCCCCTACGAGCAGTACTTC.

The rearrangement uses TRBV29-1 and TRBJ2-1; D not resolved. Germline-derived CDR1 and CDR2 are SQVTM and ANQGSEA. CDR3 length: 11 residues. The CDR3 here is CSAYNSPEQFF. CDR3 nucleotides: TGCAGTGCCTATAACTCCCCTGAGCAGTTCTTC.

The rearrangement joins TRBV5-1 to TRBJ2-2, with D perhaps matching TRBD2 (5 bases). CDR3 size: 15 residues. The germline CDR1 and CDR2 sequences are SGHRS and YFSETQ. Trimming took 0 bases from V and 6 from J, leaving 12 bases between them. DNA for the CDR3: TGCGCCAGCAGCTTGGCTGGGGTGAGGGCCGGGGAGCTGTTTTTT. Translating gives CASSLAGVRAGELFF.

This clone appeared once. The CDR3 spells CASSSRQGSGYTF. The CDR3 coding sequence is TGTGCCAGCAGCTCAAGACAGGGGTCTGGCTACACCTTC. The V and J genes are TRBV7-2 and TRBJ1-2; 8 bases are a match to TRBD1. After removal of 4 bases from V and 7 bases from J, the junction contained 5 bases not matched to a gene. This CDR3 has 13 residues. Germline values: CDR1 SGHTA, CDR2 FQGNSA.

The J gene is TRBJ2-2, the V gene TRBV19; perhaps TRBD2 as D (5 bases). CDR1 and CDR2 (germline): LNHDA, SQIVND (reference sequence). The CDR3 totals 14 residues. Trimming removed 5 bases at V and 1 base at J, with 8 bases between. CDR3 coding DNA: TGTGCCAGTAGTCCCGGGAAGAACACCGGGGAGCTGTTTTTT. Translating gives CASSPGKNTGELFF.

This clone was observed a single time. The chain joins TRBV5-5 to TRBJ2-1; 13 bases match TRBD2. The V segment lost 2 bases and the J segment 0 bases; nucleotides outside the gene matches: 2. CDR1 SGHKS and CDR2 YYEKEE come from the germline V gene (reference sequence). This CDR3 region has 17 residues. DNA for the CDR3: TGTGCCAGCAGCTTATGGACTAGCGGGAGCTCCTACAATGAGCAGTTCTTC. Translated: CASSLWTSGSSYNEQFF.

The J gene is TRBJ1-2, the V gene TRBV6-6; 9 positions agree with TRBD1. Trimming took 5 bases from V and 5 from J; bases not matched to a gene: 12. The CDR3 is made up of 16 amino acids. Germline CDR1 MNHNY, CDR2 SVGAGI (reference sequence). The CDR3 sequence: CASSTSGTGISYGYTF. Written as DNA, the CDR3 is TGTGCCAGCAGTACTTCCGGGACAGGGATTTCGTATGGCTACACCTTC.

As DNA, the CDR3 is TGTGCCAGCAGTCCAGGAGGGGCGGGAGGTAACGAGCAGTACTTC. This translates into CASSPGGAGGNEQYF. The rearrangement joins TRBV6-5 to TRBJ2-7; 8 nucleotides match TRBD2. Trimming removed 5 bases from V and 5 bases from J; junction bases left unmatched: 11. CDR1 and CDR2 from the germline V gene are MNHEY and SVGAGI. The CDR3 is 15 amino acids.

Notes on this clone: Likely a read error: the CDR3 ends without its conserved phenylalanine or tryptophan. The DNA is omitted, as the CDR3 cannot be located on it reliably, and the CDR3 follows TCRdb's listing. The J gene is TRBJ2-7, the V gene TRBV2; the table's D call, TRBD1, has no DNA check behind it. The CDR3 is made up of 12 amino acids, end residues included. Germline CDR1 SNHLY, CDR2 FYNNEI. CDR3 amino acids: CASSEYPGIISL.

The chain combines TRBV10-3 with TRBJ2-3; TRBD1 agrees at 10 bases. The trim removed 5 bases at V and 3 bases at J, leaving 5 bases unmatched. CDR1 is ENHRY and CDR2 is SYGVKD in the germline V gene. The CDR3 length is 15 residues. This chain's CDR3 is CAISPGQGGTDTQYF. The DNA for the CDR3 is TGTGCCATCAGTCCCGGACAGGGGGGAACAGATACGCAGTATTTT.

This chain uses TRBV11-3 with TRBJ1-5; D is unresolved. The CDR3 loop spans 16 amino acids. V was shortened by 1 base and J by 0 bases, with 10 bases between the two germline ends. The V gene's germline CDR1 is SGHNT and CDR2 YENEEA. The CDR3 reads CASSLGGWHSNQPQHF. CDR3 sequence (DNA): TGTGCCAGCAGCTTAGGTGGCTGGCATAGCAATCAGCCCCAGCATTTT.

The chain joins TRBV10-3 to TRBJ1-1, with TRBD1 matching 7 bases. CDR1 and CDR2 (germline): ENHRY, SYGVKD. The CDR3 runs 14 residues. Trimming at V came to 1 base and at J to 7 bases, leaving 6 bases not matched to a gene. The CDR3 DNA sequence: TGTGCCATCAGTGAGTTCTTGGGACAGAGTGAAGCTTTCTTT. This gives the protein CAISEFLGQSEAFF.

The gene calls are TRBV19 and TRBJ1-1; TRBD1 agrees at 8 bases. The germline gives CDR1 LNHDA, CDR2 SQIVND (reference sequence). Losses at the gene ends were 6 bases for V and 4 bases for J; bases not matched to a gene: 7. The CDR3 is made up of 14 amino acids. The CDR3 DNA reads TGTGCCAGTAGGACGGACAGGGTTAGCACTGAAGCTTTCTTT. Protein sequence: CASRTDRVSTEAFF.

This sequence joins TRBV20-1 and TRBJ2-1; 8 nucleotides agree with TRBD2. CDR3 length: 16 amino acids. J gave up 1 base and V 3 bases, and 8 bases lay outside the gene matches. Germline lookup yields CDR1 DFQATT and CDR2 SNEGSKA (reference sequence). The CDR3 coding sequence is TGCAGTGCTAGTTCTCCAGCGGGAGAATCCTACAATGAGCAGTTCTTC. This codes for CSASSPAGESYNEQFF.

The V and J genes are TRBV27 and TRBJ1-2; the match to TRBD1 covers 7 bases. The J segment lost 8 bases and the V segment lost 4 bases, leaving 7 bases of the junction unmatched. The CDR3 covers 13 residues. Germline V gene data show CDR1 as MNHEY and CDR2 as SMNVEV (reference sequence). The CDR3 region is CASSSRTGGGYTF. CDR3 bases: TGTGCCAGCAGTTCCAGGACAGGCGGCGGCTACACCTTC.

This chain joins TRBV10-3 and TRBJ2-7; 9 nucleotides align to TRBD2. The germline gives CDR1 ENHRY, CDR2 SYGVKD. This CDR3 contains 14 residues. V gave up 8 bases and J gave up 2 bases; unmatched junction bases: 7. The CDR3 DNA reads TGTGCCATCCGATCTAGCGGGGATCCCTACGAGCAGTACTTC. As protein: CAIRSSGDPYEQYF.

The chain combines TRBV28 with TRBJ1-4; no reliable D call. Germline V CDR1 and CDR2: MDHEN, SYDVKM. This CDR3 is built from 15 residues. Trimming took off 6 bases at V and 7 bases at J, with 18 bases between the two ends. The CDR3 region has the DNA TGTGCCAGCAGCTTCTCCGGAGGAGGGAGTGAAAAACTGTTTTTT. Its protein product is CASSFSGGGSEKLFF.

The V and J genes are TRBV7-9 and TRBJ2-1; 8 positions agree with TRBD1. After removal of 1 base from V and 7 bases from J, the junction contained 0 bases not matched to a gene. The CDR3 contains 13 residues. In germline, CDR1 is SEHNR, CDR2 FQNEAQ (reference sequence). The CDR3 loop is CASSLGQGNEQFF. Here the CDR3 DNA reads TGTGCCAGCAGCTTAGGACAGGGGAATGAGCAGTTCTTC.

The chain uses TRBV6-5 and TRBJ1-3; 8 bases map to TRBD1. The CDR3 spans 15 residues. Germline CDR1 MNHEY, CDR2 SVGAGI. V gave up 7 bases and J gave up 0 bases; unmatched junction bases: 5. CDR3 coding DNA: TGTGCCAGCAAATTAGACAGGGGCTCTGGAAACACCATATATTTT. Amino acids: CASKLDRGSGNTIYF.

V and J are TRBV5-1 and TRBJ1-1; D remains ambiguous. Germline V lookup: CDR1 SGHRS, CDR2 YFSETQ. The CDR3 is made up of 15 amino acids. The V and J ends lost 5 bases and 4 bases respectively, with 18 bases between them. CDR3 protein: CASRPIGSHGTEAFF. The CDR3 bases are TGCGCCAGCAGACCCATTGGTAGTCATGGCACTGAAGCTTTCTTT.

The rearrangement links TRBV5-4 to TRBJ1-2; TRBD1 agrees at 9 bases. The CDR3 covers 15 residues. Germline lookup yields CDR1 SGHNT and CDR2 YYREEE (reference sequence). Trimming cost V 0 bases and J 8 bases; bases outside gene matches: 8. CDR3 DNA sequence: TGTGCCAGCAGCTTGGCCGTGACAGGGGGGCTCGGCTACACCTTC. Translation: CASSLAVTGGLGYTF.

The chain employs TRBV4-1 and TRBJ2-1, with TRBD2 matching over 10 bases. Per the germline V gene, CDR1 is MGHRA and CDR2 is YSYEKL. This CDR3 comprises 15 residues. V lost 4 bases to trimming and J lost 4 bases; unmatched junction nucleotides: 4. CDR3 sequence (DNA): TGCGCCAGCAGCCGAGGACTAGCGGCTTACAATGAGCAGTTCTTC. It is translated as CASSRGLAAYNEQFF.

This clone was seen once. The chain employs TRBV6-6 and TRBJ2-3; TRBD2 matches 14 bases. V lost 6 bases and J lost 3; bases outside the gene matches: 2. From germline, CDR1 is MNHNY and CDR2 SVGAGI (reference sequence). The CDR3 sequence is 15 residues long. CDR3 coding DNA: TGTGCCAGCAGGGGGACTAGCGGGAGTACAGATACGCAGTATTTT. Protein: CASRGTSGSTDTQYF.